Sequencing of this T cell receptor (beta chain) was carried out in a study of glioma-infiltrating T cells after dendritic cell vaccination. Study summary: Three intradermal dendritic cell vaccine injections were given every two weeks. Points from the study as a whole: The cohort had few patients with full blood and tumor sets.

V gave up 0 bases and J gave up 4 bases, with 11 bases separating them. This CDR3 has 15 residues. Looked up from germline, CDR1 is SGHNT and CDR2 is YENEEA. The time point here: after dendritic cell vaccination, including at tumor progression/relapse. PBMC were collected before vaccination, two weeks after the third vaccination, and at progression. Points on this clone: Its specificity is not known.

Sequencing was performed with immunoSEQ multiplex PCR; in TCRdb, only in-frame clones are kept and a portion is missing. The table lists about 65,000 clones, about nine tenths of them singletons. This chain links TRBV11-3 with TRBJ2-3; D call uncertain. This clonotype originated in a human donor with glioblastoma. Sequences were derived from blood, sampled after dendritic cell vaccination. DNA of the CDR3: TGTGCCAGCAGCTTAGACGGTAGTCAGGCAGATACGCAGTATTTT. Its translation is CASSLDGSQADTQYF.